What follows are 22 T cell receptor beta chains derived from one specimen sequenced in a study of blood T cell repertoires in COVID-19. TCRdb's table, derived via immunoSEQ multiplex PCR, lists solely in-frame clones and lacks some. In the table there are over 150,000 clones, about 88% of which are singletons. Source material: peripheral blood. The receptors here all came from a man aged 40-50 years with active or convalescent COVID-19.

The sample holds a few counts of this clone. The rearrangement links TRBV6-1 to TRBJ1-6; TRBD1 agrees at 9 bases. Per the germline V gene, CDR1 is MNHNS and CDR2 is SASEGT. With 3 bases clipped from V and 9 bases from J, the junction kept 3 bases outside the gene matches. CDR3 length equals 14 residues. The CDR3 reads CASSEGQGTSPLHF. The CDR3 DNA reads TGTGCCAGCAGTGAGGGACAGGGAACTTCACCCCTCCACTTT.

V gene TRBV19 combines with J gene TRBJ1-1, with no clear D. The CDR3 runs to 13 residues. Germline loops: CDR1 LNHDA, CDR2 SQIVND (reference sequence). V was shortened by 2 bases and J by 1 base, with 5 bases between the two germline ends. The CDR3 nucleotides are TGTGCCAGTAGTATACCGGGGAACACTGAAGCTTTCTTT. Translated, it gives CASSIPGNTEAFF.

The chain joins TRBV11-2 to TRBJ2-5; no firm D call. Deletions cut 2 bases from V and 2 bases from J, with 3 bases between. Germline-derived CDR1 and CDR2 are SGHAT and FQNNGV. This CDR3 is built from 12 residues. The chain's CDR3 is CASSLLQETQYF. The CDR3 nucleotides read TGTGCCAGCAGCTTACTTCAAGAGACCCAGTACTTC.

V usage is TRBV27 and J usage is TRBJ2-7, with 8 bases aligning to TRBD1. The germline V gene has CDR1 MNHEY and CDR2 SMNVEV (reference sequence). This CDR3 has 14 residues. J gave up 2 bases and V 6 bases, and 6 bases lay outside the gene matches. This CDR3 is CASRDRGLTYEQYF. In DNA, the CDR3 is TGTGCCAGCAGAGACAGGGGATTAACCTACGAGCAGTACTTC.

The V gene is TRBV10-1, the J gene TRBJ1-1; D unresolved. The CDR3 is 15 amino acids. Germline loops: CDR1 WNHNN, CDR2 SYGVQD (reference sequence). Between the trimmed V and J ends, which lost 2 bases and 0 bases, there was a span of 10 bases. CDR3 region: CASSETTEMNTEAFF. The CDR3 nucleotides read TGCGCCAGCAGTGAGACTACGGAAATGAACACTGAAGCTTTCTTT.

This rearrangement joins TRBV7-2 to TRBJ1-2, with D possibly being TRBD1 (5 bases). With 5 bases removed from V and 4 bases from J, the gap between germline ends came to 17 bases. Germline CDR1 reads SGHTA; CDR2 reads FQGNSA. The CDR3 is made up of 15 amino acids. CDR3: CASSLTGTGSYGYTF. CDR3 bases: TGTGCCAGCAGCCTTACCGGGACCGGGAGCTATGGCTACACCTTC.

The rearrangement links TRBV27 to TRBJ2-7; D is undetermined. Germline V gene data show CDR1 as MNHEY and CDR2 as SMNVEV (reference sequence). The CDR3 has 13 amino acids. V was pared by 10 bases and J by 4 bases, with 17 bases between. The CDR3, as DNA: TGTGCCACCTCGACTCAACCTGGTTACGAGCAGTACTTC. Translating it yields CATSTQPGYEQYF.

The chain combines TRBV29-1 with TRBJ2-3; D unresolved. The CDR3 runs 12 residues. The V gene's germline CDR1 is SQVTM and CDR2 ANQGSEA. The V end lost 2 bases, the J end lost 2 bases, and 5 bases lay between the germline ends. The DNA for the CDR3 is TGCAGCGTTGAACACATCACAGATACGCAGTATTTT. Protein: CSVEHITDTQYF.

CDR3 sequence (DNA): TGCAGTGTTTCGACTTCCTCTGCCCAGTACTTC. Residues: CSVSTSSAQYF. V is TRBV20-1 and J is TRBJ2-5, with D uncertain. The CDR3 is 11 amino acids. CDR1 is DFQATT, CDR2 SNEGSKA, per germline (reference sequence). Trimming pared 7 bases from V and 9 bases from J, leaving 15 bases between.

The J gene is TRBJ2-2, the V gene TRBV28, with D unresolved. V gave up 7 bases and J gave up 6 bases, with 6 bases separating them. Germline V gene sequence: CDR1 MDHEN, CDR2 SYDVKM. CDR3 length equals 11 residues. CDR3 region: CASNIAGELFF. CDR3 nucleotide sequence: TGTGCCAGCAACATTGCCGGGGAGCTGTTTTTT.

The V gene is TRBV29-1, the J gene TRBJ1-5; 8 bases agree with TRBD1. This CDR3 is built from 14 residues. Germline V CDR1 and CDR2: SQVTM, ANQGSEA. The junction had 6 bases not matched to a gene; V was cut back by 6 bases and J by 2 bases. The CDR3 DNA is TGCAGCGTGGCACAGGGGGGAGGCAATCAGCCCCAGCATTTT. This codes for CSVAQGGGNQPQHF.

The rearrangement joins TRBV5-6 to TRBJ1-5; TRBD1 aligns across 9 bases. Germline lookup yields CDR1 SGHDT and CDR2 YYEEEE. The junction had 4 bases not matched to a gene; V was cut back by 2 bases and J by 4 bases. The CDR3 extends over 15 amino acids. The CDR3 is CASSLGTGPNQPQHF. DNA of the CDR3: TGTGCCAGCAGCTTAGGGACAGGGCCGAATCAGCCCCAGCATTTT.

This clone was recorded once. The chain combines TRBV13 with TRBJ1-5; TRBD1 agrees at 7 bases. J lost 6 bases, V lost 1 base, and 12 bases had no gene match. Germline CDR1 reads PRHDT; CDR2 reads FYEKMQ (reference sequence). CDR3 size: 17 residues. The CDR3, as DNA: TGTGCCAGCAGCTTAGCTGCGGGAGGGGGCGGGATTCAGCCCCAGCATTTT. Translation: CASSLAAGGGGIQPQHF.

The CDR3 loop is CASTSSGNTIYF. The CDR3 region has the DNA TGTGCCAGCACCTCCTCTGGAAACACCATATATTTT. The chain recombines TRBV12-3 or TRBV12-4 with TRBJ1-3; D is ambiguous. This CDR3 region has 12 residues. V was shortened by 7 bases and J by 0 bases, with 4 bases between the two germline ends.

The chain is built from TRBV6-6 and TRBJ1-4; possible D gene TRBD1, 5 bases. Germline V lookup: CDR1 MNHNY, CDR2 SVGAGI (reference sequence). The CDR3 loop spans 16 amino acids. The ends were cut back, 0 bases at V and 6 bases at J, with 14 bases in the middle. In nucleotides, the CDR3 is TGTGCCAGCAGTTACTCCCTCGGCAGGGTTGATGAAAAACTGTTTTTT. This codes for CASSYSLGRVDEKLFF.

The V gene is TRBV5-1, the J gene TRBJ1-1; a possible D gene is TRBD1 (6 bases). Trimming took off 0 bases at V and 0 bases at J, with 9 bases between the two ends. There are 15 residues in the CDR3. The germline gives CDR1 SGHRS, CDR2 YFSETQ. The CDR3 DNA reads TGCGCCAGCAGCTTGGCGGCAGGGGTGAACACTGAAGCTTTCTTT. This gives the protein CASSLAAGVNTEAFF. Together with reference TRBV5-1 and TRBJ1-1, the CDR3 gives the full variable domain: KAGVTQTPRYLIKTRGQQVTLSCSPISGHRSVSWYQQTPGQGLQFLFEYFSETQRNKGNFPGRFSGRQFSNSRSEMNVSTLELGDSALYLCASSLAAGVNTEAFFGQGTRLTVV.

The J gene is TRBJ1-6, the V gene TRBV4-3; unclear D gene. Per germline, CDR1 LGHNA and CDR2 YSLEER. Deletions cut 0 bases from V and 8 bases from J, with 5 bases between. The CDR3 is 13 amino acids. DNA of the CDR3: TGCGCCAGCAGCCAAGACTGGCATTCACCCCTCCACTTT. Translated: CASSQDWHSPLHF.

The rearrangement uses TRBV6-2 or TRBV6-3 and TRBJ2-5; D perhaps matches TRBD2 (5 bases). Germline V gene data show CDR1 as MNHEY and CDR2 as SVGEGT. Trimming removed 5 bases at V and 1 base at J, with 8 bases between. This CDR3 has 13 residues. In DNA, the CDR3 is TGTGCCAGCAGTCTACGGGGCCAAGAGACCCAGTACTTC. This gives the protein CASSLRGQETQYF.

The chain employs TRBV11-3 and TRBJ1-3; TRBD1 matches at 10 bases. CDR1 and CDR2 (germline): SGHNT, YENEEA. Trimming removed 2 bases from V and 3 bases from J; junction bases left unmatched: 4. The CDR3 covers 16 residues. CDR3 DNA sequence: TGTGCCAGCAGCTTATCCGGGACAGGGGTTGGAAACACCATATATTTT. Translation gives CASSLSGTGVGNTIYF.

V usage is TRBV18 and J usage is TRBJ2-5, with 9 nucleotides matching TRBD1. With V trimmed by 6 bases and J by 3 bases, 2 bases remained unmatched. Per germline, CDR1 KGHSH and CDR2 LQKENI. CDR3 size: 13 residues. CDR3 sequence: CASSRDREETQYF. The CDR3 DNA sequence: TGTGCCAGCTCCAGGGACAGGGAAGAGACCCAGTACTTC.

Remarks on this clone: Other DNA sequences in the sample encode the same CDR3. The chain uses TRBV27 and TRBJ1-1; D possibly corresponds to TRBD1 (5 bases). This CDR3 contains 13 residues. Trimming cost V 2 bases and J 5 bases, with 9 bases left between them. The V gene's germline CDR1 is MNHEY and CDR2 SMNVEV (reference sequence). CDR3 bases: TGTGCCAGCAGTTTAACAGGAAGGACTGAAGCTTTCTTT. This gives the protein CASSLTGRTEAFF.

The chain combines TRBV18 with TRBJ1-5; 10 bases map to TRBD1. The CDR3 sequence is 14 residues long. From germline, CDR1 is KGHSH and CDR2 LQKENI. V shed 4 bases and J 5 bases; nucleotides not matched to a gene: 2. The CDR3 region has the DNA TGTGCCAGCTCACTGGGGACAGGGGATCAGCCCCAGCATTTT. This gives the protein CASSLGTGDQPQHF.